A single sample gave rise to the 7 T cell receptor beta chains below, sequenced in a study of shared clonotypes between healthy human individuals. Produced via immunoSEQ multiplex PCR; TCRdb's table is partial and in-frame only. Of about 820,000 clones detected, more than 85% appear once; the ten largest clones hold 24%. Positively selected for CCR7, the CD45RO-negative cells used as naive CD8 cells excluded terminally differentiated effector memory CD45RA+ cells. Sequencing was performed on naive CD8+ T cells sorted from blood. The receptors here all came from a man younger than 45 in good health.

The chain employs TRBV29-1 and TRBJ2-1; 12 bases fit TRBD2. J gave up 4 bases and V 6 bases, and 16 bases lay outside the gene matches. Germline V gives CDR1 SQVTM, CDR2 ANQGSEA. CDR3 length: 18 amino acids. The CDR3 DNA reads TGCAGCGTCCAACTAGCGGGAGGAGAGGGGAGCCGTTACAATGAGCAGTTCTTC. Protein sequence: CSVQLAGGEGSRYNEQFF.

In DNA, the CDR3 is TGCAGCGTTGAAGGGGTGAACGTGGAGACCCAGTACTTC. It is translated as CSVEGVNVETQYF. The chain is built from TRBV29-1 and TRBJ2-5; D remains ambiguous. Germline V CDR1 and CDR2: SQVTM, ANQGSEA. The germline V and J ends were trimmed by 1 base and 5 bases, with 11 bases remaining between them. This CDR3 has 13 amino acids.

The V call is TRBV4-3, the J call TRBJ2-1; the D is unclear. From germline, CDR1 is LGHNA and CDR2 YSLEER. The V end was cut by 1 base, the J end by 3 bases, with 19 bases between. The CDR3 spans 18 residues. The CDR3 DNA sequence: TGCGCCAGCAGCCAAGGACCAGTCGCGAAGGTGGACTACAATGAGCAGTTCTTC. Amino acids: CASSQGPVAKVDYNEQFF.

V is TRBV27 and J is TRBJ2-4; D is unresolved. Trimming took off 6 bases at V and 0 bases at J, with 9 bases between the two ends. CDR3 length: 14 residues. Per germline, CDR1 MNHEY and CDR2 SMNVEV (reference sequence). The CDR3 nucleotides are TGTGCCAGCAGCCAGACACTAGCCAAAAACATTCAGTACTTC. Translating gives CASSQTLAKNIQYF.

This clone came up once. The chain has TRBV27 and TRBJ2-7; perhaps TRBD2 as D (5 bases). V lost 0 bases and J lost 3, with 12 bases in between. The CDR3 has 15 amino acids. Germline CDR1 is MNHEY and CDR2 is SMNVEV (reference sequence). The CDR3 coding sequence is TGTGCCAGCAGTTTATCGAGCACGGGAATCTACGAGCAGTACTTC. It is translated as CASSLSSTGIYEQYF.

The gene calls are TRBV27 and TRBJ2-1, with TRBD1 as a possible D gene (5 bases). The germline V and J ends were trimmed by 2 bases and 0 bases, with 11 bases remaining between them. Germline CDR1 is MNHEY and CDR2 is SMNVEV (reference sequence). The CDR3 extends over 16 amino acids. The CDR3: CASSLRQPSSYNEQFF. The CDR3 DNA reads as TGTGCCAGCAGTTTACGACAGCCGAGCTCCTACAATGAGCAGTTCTTC.

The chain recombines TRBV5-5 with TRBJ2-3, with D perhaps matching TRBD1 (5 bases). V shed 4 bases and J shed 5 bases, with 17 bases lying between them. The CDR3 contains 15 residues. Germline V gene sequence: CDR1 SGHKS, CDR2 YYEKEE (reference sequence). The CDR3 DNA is TGTGCCAGCAGCGAATGGCAGGGTTTTCGAGATACGCAGTATTTT. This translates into CASSEWQGFRDTQYF.